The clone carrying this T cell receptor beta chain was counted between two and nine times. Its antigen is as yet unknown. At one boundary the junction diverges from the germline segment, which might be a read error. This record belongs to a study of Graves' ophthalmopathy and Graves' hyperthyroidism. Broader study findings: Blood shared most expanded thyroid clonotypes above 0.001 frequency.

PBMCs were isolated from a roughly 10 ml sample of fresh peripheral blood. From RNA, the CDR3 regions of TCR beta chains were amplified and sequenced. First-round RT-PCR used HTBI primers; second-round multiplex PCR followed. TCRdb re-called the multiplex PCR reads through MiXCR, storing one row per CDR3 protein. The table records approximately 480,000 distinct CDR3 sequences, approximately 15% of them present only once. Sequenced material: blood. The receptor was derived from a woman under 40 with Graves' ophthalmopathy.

The CDR3 DNA reads as TGTGCCACCCTCGTCTGGAACACTGATGCTTTCTTT. Translation: CATLVWNTDAFF. The V gene is TRBV19, the J gene TRBJ1-1; unclear D gene. Germline lookup yields CDR1 LNHDA and CDR2 SQIVND (reference sequence). The CDR3 length is 12 residues.